Below are 27 T cell receptor beta chains sequenced from a single sample in a study of cytomegalovirus exposure and HLA in healthy donors (dated by TCRdb to about 2017). Library preparation was by the immunoSEQ multiplex PCR assay. For the multiplex PCR, a mixture combining 60 forward primers for TCR Vbeta segments and 13 reverse primers for TCR Jbeta segments was used. In TCRdb, the immuneACCESS table is reduced to in-frame sequences with V and J assigned. These tables do not hold every clone; where another copy was compared, an unresolved V gene accounts for under half, and the others remain unexplained. Recorded for this sample are about 240,000 clones; 80% to 85% of them occurred a single time. The ten largest clones represent around 8% of the sample. What was sequenced was PBMCs. These TCRs come from a woman aged 55-69 years in good health and CMV-seropositive.

CDR3 nucleotides: TGTGCCAGCAGACCAACAGCCACCTCTGGAAACACCATATATTTT. Protein: CASRPTATSGNTIYF. The chain uses TRBV6-5 and TRBJ1-3; D remains unclear. Germline V lookup: CDR1 MNHEY, CDR2 SVGAGI. The CDR3 consists of 15 residues. Trimming took off 6 bases at V and 0 bases at J, with 12 bases between the two ends.

The V gene is TRBV6-1, the J gene TRBJ2-2, with D possibly matching TRBD2 (5 bases). The CDR3 spans 14 residues. The germline CDR1 and CDR2 sequences are MNHNS and SASEGT. V was pared by 2 bases and J by 5 bases, with 9 bases between. The CDR3 protein is CASSERDGTGELFF. DNA of the CDR3: TGTGCCAGCAGTGAACGGGATGGGACCGGGGAGCTGTTTTTT.

This chain connects TRBV18 to TRBJ1-1; the D is unclear. Germline CDR1 KGHSH, CDR2 LQKENI. The CDR3 is 13 residues long. V lost 5 bases to trimming and J lost 6 bases, with 13 bases between them. The CDR3 DNA reads as TGTGCCAGCTCAGAAGCGGTCGGGGCTGAAGCTTTCTTT. This gives the protein CASSEAVGAEAFF.

The CDR3 is CASSAGRGGYSDYGYTF. The DNA for the CDR3 is TGTGCCAGCAGCGCAGGACGTGGAGGCTACTCAGACTATGGCTACACCTTC. The genes are TRBV9 and TRBJ1-2; D not certain. CDR1 is SGDLS and CDR2 is YYNGEE in the germline V gene. Trimming shortened V by 3 bases and J by 3 bases, and 21 bases separated the two germline ends. The CDR3 has 17 residues.

The rearrangement joins TRBV7-9 to TRBJ2-3; tentatively, D is TRBD2 (6 bases). V was pared by 5 bases and J by 3 bases, with 15 bases between. The CDR3 is made up of 15 amino acids. The V gene's germline CDR1 is SEHNR and CDR2 FQNEAQ (reference sequence). The CDR3 region is CASSVRGSRTDTQYF. The CDR3 coding sequence is TGTGCCAGCAGCGTCCGGGGGTCCAGGACAGATACGCAGTATTTT.

The J gene is TRBJ2-7, the V gene TRBV2; 9 positions agree with TRBD2. The CDR3 length is 12 residues. The V and J ends lost 8 bases and 3 bases, in that order; junction bases with no gene match: 2. Germline loops: CDR1 SNHLY, CDR2 FYNNEI. The CDR3, as DNA: TGTGCCAGCGCTAGCGGGGACTACGAGCAGTACTTC. Its protein is CASASGDYEQYF.

This CDR3 is CATSRDLGDYGYTF. CDR3 sequence (DNA): TGTGCCACCAGCAGAGATTTGGGCGACTATGGCTACACCTTC. The chain uses TRBV15 and TRBJ1-2, with unresolved D. The CDR3 is 14 residues long. Germline V gene data show CDR1 as LNHNV and CDR2 as YYDKDF (reference sequence). V was clipped by 0 bases and J by 3 bases, with 8 bases between them.

This clone was seen more than once but under ten times. The chain uses TRBV7-9 and TRBJ2-1; 10 bases line up with TRBD2. The germline V gene has CDR1 SEHNR and CDR2 FQNEAQ (reference sequence). The CDR3 has 15 residues. The V segment lost 5 bases and the J segment 8 bases; nucleotides outside the gene matches: 9. CDR3 bases: TGTGCCAGCAGCCCAACCGGGACTAGCGTCGATGAGCAGTTCTTC. Its protein is CASSPTGTSVDEQFF.

This clone was found a few times. The chain is built from TRBV18 and TRBJ2-5, with 9 bases that match TRBD1. The CDR3 extends over 17 amino acids. Germline V lookup: CDR1 KGHSH, CDR2 LQKENI. With 4 bases clipped from V and 1 base from J, the junction kept 10 bases outside the gene matches. The CDR3 sequence: CASSRGRPGQGQETQYF. The CDR3 DNA sequence: TGTGCCAGCTCACGCGGCCGACCGGGACAGGGCCAAGAGACCCAGTACTTC.

The rearrangement joins TRBV10-3 to TRBJ2-7; unclear D gene. Per the germline V gene, CDR1 is ENHRY and CDR2 is SYGVKD. The CDR3 is 14 residues long. The V end lost 0 bases, the J end lost 7 bases, and 13 bases lay between the germline ends. CDR3 in amino acids: CAISESGTPREQYF. In DNA, the CDR3 is TGTGCCATCAGTGAGTCTGGCACTCCGAGGGAGCAGTACTTC.

CDR3 in DNA: TGTGCCAGCTCACCACGGGGGACAGGGTCTGGAAACACCATATATTTT. Its translation is CASSPRGTGSGNTIYF. The chain is built from TRBV18 and TRBJ1-3; 9 bases map to TRBD1. The trim removed 1 base at V and 1 base at J, leaving 2 bases unmatched. Germline-derived CDR1 and CDR2 are KGHSH and LQKENI. The length of the CDR3 is 16 residues.

The chain employs TRBV28 and TRBJ2-7, with unresolved D. CDR1 and CDR2 (germline): MDHEN, SYDVKM. V was shortened by 5 bases and J by 0 bases, with 20 bases between the two germline ends. The CDR3 is 17 residues long. CDR3 in amino acids: CASSLDSPRMSSYEQYF. The CDR3 nucleotides read TGTGCCAGCAGTCTTGATAGTCCCCGTATGAGCTCCTACGAGCAGTACTTC.

The chain employs TRBV7-3 and TRBJ2-5; possibly TRBD2 for D (6 bases). CDR1 is SGHTA and CDR2 is FQGTGA in the germline V gene. V lost 2 bases to trimming and J lost 7 bases, with 20 bases between them. The CDR3 spans 16 residues. CDR3 sequence: CASSLEAGPPAGTQYF. The CDR3 DNA sequence: TGTGCCAGCAGCTTAGAGGCGGGACCCCCCGCCGGGACCCAGTACTTC. The full variable domain, its missing parts supplied by reference TRBV7-3 and TRBJ2-5, is GAGVSQTPSNKVTEKGKYVELRCDPISGHTALYWYRQSLGQGPEFLIYFQGTGAADDSGLPNDRFFAVRPEGSVSTLKIQRTERGDSAVYLCASSLEAGPPAGTQYFGPGTRLLVL.

The rearrangement joins TRBV7-9 to TRBJ2-7; TRBD1 might be the D (6 bases). Germline CDR1 is SEHNR and CDR2 is FQNEAQ (reference sequence). The CDR3 extends over 14 amino acids. V dropped 5 bases and J dropped 0 bases, with 11 bases sitting between them. CDR3 amino acids: CASSPRDTSYEQYF. The CDR3 coding sequence is TGTGCCAGCAGCCCTCGGGACACCTCCTACGAGCAGTACTTC.

This chain uses TRBV29-1 with TRBJ1-2, with 7 bases that match TRBD1. Germline values: CDR1 SQVTM, CDR2 ANQGSEA. With V trimmed by 6 bases and J by 4 bases, 8 bases remained unmatched. There are 13 residues in the CDR3. The chain's CDR3 is CSVTGTASYGYTF. In DNA, the CDR3 is TGCAGCGTAACCGGGACAGCCAGCTATGGCTACACCTTC.

This chain uses TRBV18 with TRBJ2-1, with 8 bases aligning to TRBD1. The V gene end was trimmed by 6 bases and the J gene end by 7 bases; junction bases not matched to a gene: 11. This CDR3 contains 15 residues. Germline V gives CDR1 KGHSH, CDR2 LQKENI. The chain's CDR3 is CASSKGQGPSNEQFF. CDR3 nucleotides: TGTGCCAGCTCTAAAGGACAGGGCCCGTCAAATGAGCAGTTCTTC. The full variable domain, with the rest looked up from reference TRBV18 and TRBJ2-1, is NAGVMQNPRHLVRRRGQEARLRCSPMKGHSHVYWYRQLPEEGLKFMVYLQKENIIDESGMPKERFSAEFPKEGPSILRIQQVVRGDSAAYFCASSKGQGPSNEQFFGPGTRLTVL.

J is TRBJ1-4 and V is TRBV2; 8 bases line up with TRBD1. The CDR3 contains 13 residues. CDR1 SNHLY and CDR2 FYNNEI come from the germline V gene. With V trimmed by 7 bases and J by 8 bases, 6 bases remained unmatched. DNA of the CDR3: TGTGCCAGCAATGGACAGGGAGGGGAAAAACTGTTTTTT. This sequence encodes CASNGQGGEKLFF.

The chain combines TRBV13 with TRBJ2-1, with 8 positions matching TRBD1. With 4 bases clipped from V and 4 bases from J, the junction kept 12 bases outside the gene matches. The CDR3 spans 17 residues. Germline V gives CDR1 PRHDT, CDR2 FYEKMQ (reference sequence). The CDR3, as DNA: TGTGCCAGCAGCTCCGACAGGGGATCCCCGTATTACAATGAGCAGTTCTTC. Translating it yields CASSSDRGSPYYNEQFF.

This sequence joins TRBV4-2 and TRBJ2-1; 10 bases align to TRBD2. J was trimmed by 8 bases and V by 4 bases; bases with no gene match: 11. The length of the CDR3 is 16 residues. The germline V gene encodes CDR1 LGHNA and CDR2 YNFKEQ. This chain's CDR3 is CASSPDQPSGSYEQFF. DNA for the CDR3: TGTGCCAGCAGCCCGGACCAACCTAGCGGGAGTTATGAGCAGTTCTTC.

V is TRBV6-5 and J is TRBJ2-7, with 12 bases identical to TRBD2. V shed 0 bases, J shed 4 bases, and the junction held 4 bases outside the gene matches. This CDR3 comprises 16 residues. Germline CDR1 reads MNHEY; CDR2 reads SVGAGI. The CDR3 nucleotides read TGTGCCAGCAGTTACTCGACTAGCGGGGGATCATACGAGCAGTACTTC. Translated: CASSYSTSGGSYEQYF.

This chain links TRBV18 with TRBJ1-3; 12 nucleotides align to TRBD1. The CDR3 has 19 amino acids. Germline CDR1 is KGHSH and CDR2 is LQKENI. J lost 3 bases, V lost 2 bases, and 11 bases had no gene match. CDR3 bases: TGTGCCAGCTCACCATCTACCGGGACAGGGGGCTTCCTTGGAAACACCATATATTTT. Its protein is CASSPSTGTGGFLGNTIYF.

This chain joins TRBV10-1 and TRBJ2-5; 8 bases fit TRBD2. The ends lost 3 bases at V and 1 base at J; junction bases unmatched: 4. This CDR3 has 15 residues. Germline V gene data show CDR1 as WNHNN and CDR2 as SYGVQD (reference sequence). This CDR3 reads CASSETSGGQETQYF. DNA for the CDR3: TGCGCCAGCAGTGAAACTAGCGGAGGCCAAGAGACCCAGTACTTC.

This CDR3 is CASSIRGAEAFF. In DNA, the CDR3 is TGTGCCAGTAGTATCCGGGGTGCTGAAGCTTTCTTT. The V call is TRBV19, the J call TRBJ1-1; D not resolved. The V end was cut by 3 bases, the J end by 6 bases, with 8 bases between. CDR1 and CDR2 from the germline V gene are LNHDA and SQIVND (reference sequence). The CDR3 consists of 12 residues.

The rearrangement joins TRBV28 to TRBJ1-2; tentative D call: TRBD1 (5 bases). CDR3 length: 14 residues. In germline, CDR1 is MDHEN, CDR2 SYDVKM. The V and J ends lost 5 bases and 7 bases respectively, with 17 bases between them. CDR3 sequence (DNA): TGTGCCAGCAGTCCCCCCGGGGGGAAGGGTGGCTACACCTTC. This codes for CASSPPGGKGGYTF.

J is TRBJ2-5 and V is TRBV7-3; weak D call: TRBD2 (6 bases). CDR1 is SGHTA and CDR2 is FQGTGA in the germline V gene. There are 13 residues in the CDR3. V lost 5 bases to trimming and J lost 2 bases, with 9 bases between them. CDR3 DNA sequence: TGTGCCAGCAGCGTAGGACTACAAGAGACCCAGTACTTC. It translates to CASSVGLQETQYF.

V usage is TRBV6-5 and J usage is TRBJ2-1, with 8 bases that match TRBD1. Germline CDR1 and CDR2: MNHEY and SVGAGI. Germline trimming cut 4 bases from V and 8 bases from J; bases unmatched to any gene: 1. This CDR3 contains 12 residues. DNA of the CDR3: TGTGCCAGCAGTTTGGGACAGGATGAGCAGTTCTTC. Amino acid sequence: CASSLGQDEQFF.

The chain joins TRBV30 to TRBJ1-2; possible D gene TRBD1, 6 bases. Germline loops: CDR1 GTSNPN, CDR2 SVGIG (reference sequence). The CDR3 is made up of 12 amino acids. Trimming cost V 8 bases and J 1 base, with 11 bases left between them. The CDR3 loop is CAGQGHNYGYTF. The CDR3 nucleotides read TGTGCCGGGCAGGGACATAACTATGGCTACACCTTC.